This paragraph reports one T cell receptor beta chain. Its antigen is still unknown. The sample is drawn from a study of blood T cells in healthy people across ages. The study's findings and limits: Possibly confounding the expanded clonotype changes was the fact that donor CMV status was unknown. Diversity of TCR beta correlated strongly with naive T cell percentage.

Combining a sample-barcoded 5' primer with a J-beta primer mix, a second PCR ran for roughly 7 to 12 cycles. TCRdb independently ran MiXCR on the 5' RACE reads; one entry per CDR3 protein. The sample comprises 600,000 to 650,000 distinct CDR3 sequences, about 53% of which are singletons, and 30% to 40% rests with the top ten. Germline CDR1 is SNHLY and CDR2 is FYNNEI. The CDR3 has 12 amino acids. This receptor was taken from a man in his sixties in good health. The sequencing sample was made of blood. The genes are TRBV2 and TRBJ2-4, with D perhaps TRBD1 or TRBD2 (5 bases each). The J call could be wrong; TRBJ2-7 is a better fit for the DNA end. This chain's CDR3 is CASSWDDYEQYF. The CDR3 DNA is TGTGCCAGCAGCTGGGACGACTACGAGCAGTACTTC.